The T cell receptor (beta chain) under discussion was sequenced for a study of a mutant IDH1 vaccine in newly diagnosed glioma. Study-level information: Vaccination began 4-6 weeks post radiotherapy alone, or with temozolomide cycles. Patients were pretreated with radiotherapy, temozolomide, or both, mostly both. V12 came at week 35, V13 at week 47.

Produced via immunoSEQ multiplex PCR; TCRdb's table is partial and in-frame only. The sample records 40,000 or so clones, about 80% being singletons. Time point noted: week 47, end of study. Each dose delivered 300 ug of mutant IDH1 20-mer peptide subcutaneously with imiquimod. Donors' newly diagnosed IDH1-mutant WHO grade 3 or 4 astrocytomas lacked nuclear ATRX. In regard to this clone: Its antigen remains unidentified.

In germline, CDR1 is MNHNS, CDR2 SASEGT. The CDR3 length is 11 residues. The V gene lost 6 bases and the J gene lost 10 bases, with 12 bases spanning the gap. The sequence came from a man aged 18 to 29 with glioma. Some clones in this sample may be carry-over from other donors' samples. The chain links TRBV6-1 to TRBJ1-1; D gene uncertain. Sequenced here: PBMCs, sampled from a glioma patient whose treatment included an IDH1 peptide vaccine. The CDR3 DNA reads as TGTGCCAGCAGCGAACGGTTGCGAGCTTTCTTT. As protein: CASSERLRAFF.